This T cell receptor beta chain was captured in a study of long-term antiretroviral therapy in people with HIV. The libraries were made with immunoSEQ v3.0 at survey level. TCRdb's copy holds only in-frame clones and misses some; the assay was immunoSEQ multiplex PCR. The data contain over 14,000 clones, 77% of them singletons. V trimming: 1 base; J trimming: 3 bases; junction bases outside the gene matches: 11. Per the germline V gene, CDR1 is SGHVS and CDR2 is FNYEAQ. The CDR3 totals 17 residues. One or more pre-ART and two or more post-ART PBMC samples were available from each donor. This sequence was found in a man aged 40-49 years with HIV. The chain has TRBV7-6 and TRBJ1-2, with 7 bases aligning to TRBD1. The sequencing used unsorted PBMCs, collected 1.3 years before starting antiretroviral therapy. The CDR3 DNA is TGTGCCAGCAGCTTAGTCAGCGGGGACAGCTTACACTATGGCTACACCTTC. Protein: CASSLVSGDSLHYGYTF. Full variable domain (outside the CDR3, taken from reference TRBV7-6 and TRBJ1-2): GAGVSQSPRYKVTKRGQDVALRCDPISGHVSLYWYRQALGQGPEFLTYFNYEAQQDKSGLPNDRFSAERPEGSISTLTIQRTEQRDSAMYRCASSLVSGDSLHYGYTFGSGTRLTVV.